This T cell receptor beta chain was sequenced for a study of T cell responses to AZD1222 COVID-19 vaccine. Libraries were prepared by immunoSEQ multiplex PCR; TCRdb keeps only in-frame clonotypes and omits some of them. The table records about 56,000 clones, about 86% of them present only once. There are a few counts of this clone. Germline lookup yields CDR1 ENHRY and CDR2 SYGVKD. The ends were cut back, 10 bases at V and 2 bases at J, with 8 bases in the middle. This CDR3 comprises 11 residues. V is TRBV10-3 and J is TRBJ1-1, with D perhaps TRBD1 (5 bases). The sample here was peripheral blood, taken on day 0 of AZD1222 vaccination. The receptor was derived from an adult in good health. CDR3 sequence: CATRANTEAFF. CDR3 coding DNA: TGTGCCACCAGGGCTAACACTGAAGCTTTCTTT.